The source of this TCR beta chain is a study of T cell changes during pregnancy in multiple sclerosis. Looked up from germline, CDR1 is MGHRA and CDR2 is YSYEKL. The CDR3 covers 15 residues. Between the trimmed V and J ends, which lost 5 bases and 5 bases, there was a span of 18 bases. This table comes from immunoSEQ multiplex PCR, and its TCRdb copy is limited to in-frame clones, with some not included. The table shows about 38,000 clones, with 88% occurring only once. This chain joins TRBV4-1 and TRBJ1-2, with D possibly matching TRBD1 (5 bases). This material consisted of CD8+ T cells from peripheral blood mononuclear cells, taken in the third trimester of pregnancy. The clonotype originates from a female donor with multiple sclerosis, enrolled in a pregnancy study. DNA of the CDR3: TGCGCCAGCAGCAACCCTCCAAAGGGGTTATATGGCTACACCTTC. Translation gives CASSNPPKGLYGYTF.